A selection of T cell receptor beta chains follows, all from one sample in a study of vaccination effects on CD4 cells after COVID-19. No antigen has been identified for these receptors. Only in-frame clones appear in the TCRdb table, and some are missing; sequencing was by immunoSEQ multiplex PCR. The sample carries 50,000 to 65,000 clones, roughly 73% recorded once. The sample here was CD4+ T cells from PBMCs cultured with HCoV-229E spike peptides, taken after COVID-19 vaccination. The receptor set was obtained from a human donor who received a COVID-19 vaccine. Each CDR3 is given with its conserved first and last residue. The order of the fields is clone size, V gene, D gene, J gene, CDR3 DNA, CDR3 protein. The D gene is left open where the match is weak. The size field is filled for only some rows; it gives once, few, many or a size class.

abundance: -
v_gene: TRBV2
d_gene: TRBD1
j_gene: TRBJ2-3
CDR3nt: TGTGCCAGCAGTGTTAGGACAGGGGCCACAGATACGCAGTATTTT
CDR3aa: CASSVRTGATDTQYF

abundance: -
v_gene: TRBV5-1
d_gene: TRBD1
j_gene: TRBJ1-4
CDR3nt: TGCGCCAGCAGCGAAATACAGGGGTCGGGTGAAAAACTGTTTTTT
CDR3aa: CASSEIQGSGEKLFF

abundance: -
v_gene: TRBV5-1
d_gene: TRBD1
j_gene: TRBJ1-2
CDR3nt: TGCGCCAGCAGCCGATGGACAGGGTCGGACTATGGCTACACCTTC
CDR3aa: CASSRWTGSDYGYTF

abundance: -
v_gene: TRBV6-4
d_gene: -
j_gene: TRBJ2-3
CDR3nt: TGTGCCAGCAGCCAACGGGGGGCACTCGATACGCAGTATTTT
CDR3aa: CASSQRGALDTQYF

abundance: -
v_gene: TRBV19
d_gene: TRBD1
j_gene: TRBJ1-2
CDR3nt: TGTGCCAGTACCAGCCCCCCAGGGGGCGGCTACACCTTC
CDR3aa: CASTSPPGGGYTF

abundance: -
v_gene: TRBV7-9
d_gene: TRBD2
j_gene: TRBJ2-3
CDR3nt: TGTGCCAGCAGCTCCGAGCGGGGGCCTACAGATACGCAGTATTTT
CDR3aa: CASSSERGPTDTQYF

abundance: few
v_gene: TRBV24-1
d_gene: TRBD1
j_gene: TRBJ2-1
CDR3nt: TGTGCCACCAGTGACGGAGGACAGGGGGCTAGCGGGTTGAACAATGAGCAGTTCTTC
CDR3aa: CATSDGGQGASGLNNEQFF

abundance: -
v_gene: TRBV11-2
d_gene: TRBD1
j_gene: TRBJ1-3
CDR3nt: TGTGCCAGCAGCTTAGCGGCGGACAGGAACTCTGGAAACACCATATATTTT
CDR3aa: CASSLAADRNSGNTIYF

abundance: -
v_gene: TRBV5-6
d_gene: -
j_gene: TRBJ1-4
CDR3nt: TGTGCCAGCAGCTTGTTAACGGGAGGTAATGAAAAACTGTTTTTT
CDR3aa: CASSLLTGGNEKLFF

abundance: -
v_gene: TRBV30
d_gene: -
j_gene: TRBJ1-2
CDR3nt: TGTGCCTGGAGTGTAGGTTCGTCCGGGGCTAGCTATGGCTACACCTTC
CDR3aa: CAWSVGSSGASYGYTF

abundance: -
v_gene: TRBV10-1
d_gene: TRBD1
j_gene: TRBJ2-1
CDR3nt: TGCGCCAGCAGTGAGATACCGGGACAGGGTCTTTACAATGAGCAGTTCTTC
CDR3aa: CASSEIPGQGLYNEQFF

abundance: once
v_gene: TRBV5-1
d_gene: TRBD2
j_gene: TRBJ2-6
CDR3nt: TGCGCCTGCAAGCGGGGAGTAGGGACTGGGGCCAACGTCCTGACTTTC
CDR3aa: CACKRGVGTGANVLTF

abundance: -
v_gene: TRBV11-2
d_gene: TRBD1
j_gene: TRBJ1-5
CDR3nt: TGTGCCAGCAGCCCACAGGGGTCTAGCAATCAGCCCCAGCATTTT
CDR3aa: CASSPQGSSNQPQHF

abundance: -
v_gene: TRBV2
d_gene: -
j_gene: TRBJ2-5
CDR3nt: TGTGCCAGCAGCGCCGACTTAACAGAGGCGCAAGAGACCCAGTACTTC
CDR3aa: CASSADLTEAQETQYF

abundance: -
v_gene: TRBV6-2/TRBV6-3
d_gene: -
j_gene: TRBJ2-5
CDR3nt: TGTGCCAGCAGTTCGGAGTTATTCCAAGAGACCCAGTACTTC
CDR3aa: CASSSELFQETQYF

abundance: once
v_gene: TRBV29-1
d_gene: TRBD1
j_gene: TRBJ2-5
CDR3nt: TGCAGCGTTGAAAGACAGGGACACCAAGAGACCCAGTACTTC
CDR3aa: CSVERQGHQETQYF

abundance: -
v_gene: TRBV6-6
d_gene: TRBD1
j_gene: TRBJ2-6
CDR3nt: TGTGCCAGCAGTCATCGACAGGGCACTGGGGCCAACGTCCTGACTTTC
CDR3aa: CASSHRQGTGANVLTF

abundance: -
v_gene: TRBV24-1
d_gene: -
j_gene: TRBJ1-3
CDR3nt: TGTGCCACCAGTGATCCCCGGGTCCCTGGAAACACCATATATTTT
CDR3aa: CATSDPRVPGNTIYF

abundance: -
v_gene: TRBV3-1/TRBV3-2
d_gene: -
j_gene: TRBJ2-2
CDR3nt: TGTGCCAGCAGCTCAAAGAAGGCTCCGAACACCGGGGAGCTGTTTTTT
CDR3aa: CASSSKKAPNTGELFF

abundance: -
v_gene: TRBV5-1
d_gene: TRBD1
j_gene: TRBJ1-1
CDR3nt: TGCGCCAGCAGCTCGACGAACAGGGGTGAGACTGAAGCTTTCTTT
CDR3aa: CASSSTNRGETEAFF

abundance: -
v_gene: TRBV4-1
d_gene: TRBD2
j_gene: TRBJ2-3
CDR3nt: TGCGCCAGCAGCCAAAAACACCCGACTAGCGGCACAGATACGCAGTATTTT
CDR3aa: CASSQKHPTSGTDTQYF

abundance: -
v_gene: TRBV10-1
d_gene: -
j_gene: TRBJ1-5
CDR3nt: TGCGCCAGCAGTGATCTCAGGGCTCAGCCCCAGCATTTT
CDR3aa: CASSDLRAQPQHF

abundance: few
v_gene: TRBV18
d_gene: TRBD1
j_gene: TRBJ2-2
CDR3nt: TGTGCCAGCTCAACCAAAGACAGGGCCCCGAACACCGGGGAGCTGTTTTTT
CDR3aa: CASSTKDRAPNTGELFF

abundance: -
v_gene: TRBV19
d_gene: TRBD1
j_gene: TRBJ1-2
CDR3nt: TGTGCCAGTAGTACGGGGACAGGAGGTTATCGCGGTGGCTACACCTTC
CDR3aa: CASSTGTGGYRGGYTF

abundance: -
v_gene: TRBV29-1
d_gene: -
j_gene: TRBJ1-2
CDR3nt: TGCAGCGTTGATAGAGAGGGCTACACCTTC
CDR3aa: CSVDREGYTF

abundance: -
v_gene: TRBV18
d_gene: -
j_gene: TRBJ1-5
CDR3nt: TGTGCCAGCTCACCAAGCATCGGGGAGCCCCAGCATTTT
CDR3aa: CASSPSIGEPQHF

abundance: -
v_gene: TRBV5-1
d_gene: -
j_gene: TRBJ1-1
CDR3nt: TGCGCCAGCAGTTTCATGGATAGAAACACTGAAGCTTTCTTT
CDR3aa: CASSFMDRNTEAFF

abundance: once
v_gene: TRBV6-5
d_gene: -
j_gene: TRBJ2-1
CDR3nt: TGTGCCAGCAGTTATGCCTCCTACAATGAGCAGTTCTTC
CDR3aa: CASSYASYNEQFF

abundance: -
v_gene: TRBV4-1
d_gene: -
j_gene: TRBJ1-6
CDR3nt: TGCGCCAGCAGCCAAGATCGGGTGGGGAGTTATAATTCACCCCTCCACTTT
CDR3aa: CASSQDRVGSYNSPLHF

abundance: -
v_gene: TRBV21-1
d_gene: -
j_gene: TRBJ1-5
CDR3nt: TGTGCCAGCAGCAAGGGATCGAGGACTCAGCCCCAGCATTTT
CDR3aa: CASSKGSRTQPQHF

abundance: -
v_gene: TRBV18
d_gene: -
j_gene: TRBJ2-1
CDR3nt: TGTGCCAGCTCACCGGGACTCTCATACAATGAGCAGTTCTTC
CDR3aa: CASSPGLSYNEQFF

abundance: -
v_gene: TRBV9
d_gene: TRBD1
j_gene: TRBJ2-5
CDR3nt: TGTGCCAGCAGCGTAGATGGACAGGGAAGGGAGACCCAGTACTTC
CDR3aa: CASSVDGQGRETQYF

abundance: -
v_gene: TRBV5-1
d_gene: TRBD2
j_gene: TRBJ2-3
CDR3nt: TGCGCCAGCAGCTTTTTAGCGGGGGGTCCCACAGATACGCAGTATTTT
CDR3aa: CASSFLAGGPTDTQYF

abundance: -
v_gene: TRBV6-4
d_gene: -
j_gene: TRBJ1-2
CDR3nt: TGTGCCAGCACTCAGGCAGTAGGGTTTAACTATGGCTACACCTTC
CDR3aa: CASTQAVGFNYGYTF

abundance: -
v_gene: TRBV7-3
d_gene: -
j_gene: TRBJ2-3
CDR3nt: TGTGCCAGCAGCGTAGCGGTGAGCACAGATACGCAGTATTTT
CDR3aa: CASSVAVSTDTQYF

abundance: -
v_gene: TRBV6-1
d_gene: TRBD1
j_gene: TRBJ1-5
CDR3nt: TGTGCCAGCAGTGCCAGAGCCCGGGACAGGGCAAGCAATCAGCCCCAGCATTTT
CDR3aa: CASSARARDRASNQPQHF

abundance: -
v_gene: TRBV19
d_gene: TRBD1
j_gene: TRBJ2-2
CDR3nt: TGTGCCAGTAGTATCTGGCAGGTGGGAACAGGGGGTTTCGGGGAGCTGTTTTTT
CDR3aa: CASSIWQVGTGGFGELFF

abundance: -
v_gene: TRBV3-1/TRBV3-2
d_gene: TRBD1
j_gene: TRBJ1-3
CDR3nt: TGTGCCAGCAGCCTCCAGACAGGGACCTCTGGAAACACCATATATTTT
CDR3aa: CASSLQTGTSGNTIYF

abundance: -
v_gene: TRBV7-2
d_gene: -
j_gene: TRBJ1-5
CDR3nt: TGTGCCAGCAGCTTGGGCACACCCTATAGCAATCAGCCCCAGCATTTT
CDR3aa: CASSLGTPYSNQPQHF

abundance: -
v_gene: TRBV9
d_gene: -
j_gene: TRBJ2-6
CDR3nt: TGTGCCAGCAGTGATTACAGTGGGGCCAACGTCCTGACTTTC
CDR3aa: CASSDYSGANVLTF

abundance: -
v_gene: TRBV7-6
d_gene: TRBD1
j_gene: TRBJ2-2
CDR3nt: TGTGCCAGCAGCCGACAGGGGGCTTACACCGGGGAGCTGTTTTTT
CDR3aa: CASSRQGAYTGELFF

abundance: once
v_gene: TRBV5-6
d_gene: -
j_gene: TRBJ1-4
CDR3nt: TGTGCCAGCAGCTTGGCCGGCGACGAAAAACTGTTTTTT
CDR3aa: CASSLAGDEKLFF

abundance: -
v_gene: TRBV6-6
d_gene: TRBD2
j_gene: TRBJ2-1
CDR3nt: TGTGCCAGCACCCCTAGCGGCCACTACAATGAGCAGTTCTTC
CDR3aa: CASTPSGHYNEQFF

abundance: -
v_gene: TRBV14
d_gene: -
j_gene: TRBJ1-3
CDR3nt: TGTGCCAGCAGCCAATCCCGGGCTGCATCCGGAAACACCATATATTTT
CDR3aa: CASSQSRAASGNTIYF

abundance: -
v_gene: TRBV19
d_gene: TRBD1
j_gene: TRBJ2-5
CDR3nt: TGTGCCAGTAAGCCCCCAGGGGGCATTGAGACCCAGTACTTC
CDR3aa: CASKPPGGIETQYF

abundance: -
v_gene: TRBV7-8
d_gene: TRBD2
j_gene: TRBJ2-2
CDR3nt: TGTGCCAGCAGCTCGGGACTAGCGGGCACCGGGGAGCTGTTTTTT
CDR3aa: CASSSGLAGTGELFF

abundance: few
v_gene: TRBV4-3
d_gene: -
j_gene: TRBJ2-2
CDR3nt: TGCGCCAGCGGCAAATTTGATGCGACTTGGGGTGGCGGCACCGGGGAGCTGTTTTTT
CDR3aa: CASGKFDATWGGGTGELFF

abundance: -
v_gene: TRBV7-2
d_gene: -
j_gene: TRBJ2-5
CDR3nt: TGTGCCAGCAGCTTAGCCCTCCAAGAGACCCAGTACTTC
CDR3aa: CASSLALQETQYF

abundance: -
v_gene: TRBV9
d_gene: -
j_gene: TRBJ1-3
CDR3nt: TGTGCCAGCAGCGCCCGCTGGTCCTCTGGAAACACCATATATTTT
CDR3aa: CASSARWSSGNTIYF

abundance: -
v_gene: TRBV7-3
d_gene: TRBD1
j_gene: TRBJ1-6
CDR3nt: TGTGCCAGCAGCTTGCGGGACAGAAGCTCCTATAATTCACCCCTCCACTTT
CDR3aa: CASSLRDRSSYNSPLHF

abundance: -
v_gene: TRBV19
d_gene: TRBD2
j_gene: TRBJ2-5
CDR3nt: TGTGCCAGTAGTATTCGGGGGGGGCAAGAGACCCAGTACTTC
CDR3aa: CASSIRGGQETQYF

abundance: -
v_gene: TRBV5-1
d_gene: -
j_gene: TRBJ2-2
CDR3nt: TGCGCCAGCAGCTTGGAGACAAATTCCGGGGAGCTGTTTTTT
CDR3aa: CASSLETNSGELFF

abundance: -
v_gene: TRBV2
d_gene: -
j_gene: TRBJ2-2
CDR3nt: TGTGCCAGCAGTGAAGCGCCAGACCCCGGGGAGCTGTTTTTT
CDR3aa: CASSEAPDPGELFF

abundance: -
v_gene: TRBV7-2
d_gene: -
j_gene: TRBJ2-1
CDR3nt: TGTGCCAGCAGCTTTAGTCAGGTGAATGAGCAGTTCTTC
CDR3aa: CASSFSQVNEQFF

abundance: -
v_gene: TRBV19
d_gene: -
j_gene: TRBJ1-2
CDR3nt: TGTGCCAGTAGTGCCCGGGGGCAGATAAAGGGCTACACCTTC
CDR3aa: CASSARGQIKGYTF